This T cell receptor (beta chain) is from a study of lymphopenia after photon versus proton radiotherapy. General study findings and limits: Post-nadir diversity loss with photons came from oligoclonal expansion, particularly CD8+ Temra cells. Post-nadir TCR diversity decline inversely tracked overall survival among those who died.

TCRdb's table, derived via immunoSEQ multiplex PCR, lists solely in-frame clones and lacks some. The sample contains approximately 6,300 clones, approximately 93% of which appear only once. Points on this clone: What it binds is unknown.

Sequenced here: peripheral blood, sampled from a patient treated with photon-based radiotherapy. This receptor was identified in a man aged 55 to 70 with cholangiocarcinoma.

The CDR3 region is CASSDKTGTDTQYF. The CDR3 region has the DNA TGTGCCAGCAGTGACAAAACGGGCACAGATACGCAGTATTTT. The rearrangement joins TRBV6-4 to TRBJ2-3; D is uncertain. Trimming took 2 bases from V and 1 from J, leaving 7 bases between them. CDR1 is MRHNA, CDR2 SNTAGT, per germline. The length of the CDR3 is 14 residues.